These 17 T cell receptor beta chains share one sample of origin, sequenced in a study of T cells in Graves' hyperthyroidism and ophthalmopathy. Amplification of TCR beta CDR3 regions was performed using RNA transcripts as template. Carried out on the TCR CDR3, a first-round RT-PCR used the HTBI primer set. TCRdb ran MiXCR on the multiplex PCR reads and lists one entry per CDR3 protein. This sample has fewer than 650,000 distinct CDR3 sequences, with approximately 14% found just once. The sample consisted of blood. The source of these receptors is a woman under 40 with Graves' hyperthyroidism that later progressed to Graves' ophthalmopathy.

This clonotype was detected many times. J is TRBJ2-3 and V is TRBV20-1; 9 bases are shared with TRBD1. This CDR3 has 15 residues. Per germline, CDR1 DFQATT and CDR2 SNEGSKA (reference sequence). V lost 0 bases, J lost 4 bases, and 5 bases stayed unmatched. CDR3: CSAREAGQGADTQYF. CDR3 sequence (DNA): TGCAGTGCTAGAGAAGCGGGACAGGGTGCAGATACGCAGTATTTT.

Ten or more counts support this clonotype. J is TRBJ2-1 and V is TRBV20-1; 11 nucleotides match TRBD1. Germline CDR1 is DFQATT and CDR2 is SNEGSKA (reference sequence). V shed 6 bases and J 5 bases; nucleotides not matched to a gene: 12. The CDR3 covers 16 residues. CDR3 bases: TGCAGTGCCCTCCCCGGCCGGGACAGGGGGGACAATGAGCAGTTCTTC. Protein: CSALPGRDRGDNEQFF.

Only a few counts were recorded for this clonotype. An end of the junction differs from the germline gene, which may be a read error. The CDR3 region has the DNA TGCGCCAGCAGCTTACGCGGCGGGAGCTCCTACGAGCAGCACTTC. Protein product: CASSLRGGSSYEQHF. The V gene is TRBV5-1, the J gene TRBJ2-7, with 7 bases fitting TRBD2. Germline CDR1 and CDR2: SGHRS and YFSETQ. The length of the CDR3 is 15 residues.

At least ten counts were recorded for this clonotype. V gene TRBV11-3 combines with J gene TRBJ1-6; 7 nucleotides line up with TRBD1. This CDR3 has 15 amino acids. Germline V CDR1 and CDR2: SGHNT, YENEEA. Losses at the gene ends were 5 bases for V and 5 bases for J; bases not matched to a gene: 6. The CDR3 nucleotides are TGTGCCAGCAGCCCTCTACAGGGGAATAATTCACCCCTCCACTTT. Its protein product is CASSPLQGNNSPLHF.

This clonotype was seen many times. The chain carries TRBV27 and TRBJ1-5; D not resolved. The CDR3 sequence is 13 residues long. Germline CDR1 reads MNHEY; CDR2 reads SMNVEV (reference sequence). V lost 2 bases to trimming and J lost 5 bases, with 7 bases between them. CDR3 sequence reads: CASSLDGYQPQHF. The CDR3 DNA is TGTGCCAGCAGTTTAGATGGGTATCAGCCCCAGCATTTT.

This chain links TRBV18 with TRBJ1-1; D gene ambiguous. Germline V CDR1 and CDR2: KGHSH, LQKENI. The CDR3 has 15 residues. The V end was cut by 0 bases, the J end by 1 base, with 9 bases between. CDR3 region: CASSPPPVGNTEAFF. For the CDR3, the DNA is TGTGCCAGCTCACCACCACCCGTAGGGAACACTGAAGCTTTCTTT. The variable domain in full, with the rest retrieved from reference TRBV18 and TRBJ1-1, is NAGVMQNPRHLVRRRGQEARLRCSPMKGHSHVYWYRQLPEEGLKFMVYLQKENIIDESGMPKERFSAEFPKEGPSILRIQQVVRGDSAAYFCASSPPPVGNTEAFFGQGTRLTVV.

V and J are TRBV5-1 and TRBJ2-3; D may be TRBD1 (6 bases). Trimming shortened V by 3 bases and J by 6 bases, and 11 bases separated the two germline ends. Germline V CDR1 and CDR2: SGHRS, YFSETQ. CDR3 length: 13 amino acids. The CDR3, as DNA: TGCGCCAGCAGCTCAAACGACAGGGATACGCAGTATTTT. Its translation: CASSSNDRDTQYF.

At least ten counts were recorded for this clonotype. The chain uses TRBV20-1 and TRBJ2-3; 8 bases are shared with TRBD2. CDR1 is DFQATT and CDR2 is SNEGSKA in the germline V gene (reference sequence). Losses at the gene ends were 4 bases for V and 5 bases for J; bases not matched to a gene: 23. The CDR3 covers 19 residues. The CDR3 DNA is TGCAGTGCTACCCCCTTCGGGGGCGCAGGAGCGGGAGCTGGAGATACGCAGTATTTT. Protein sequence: CSATPFGGAGAGAGDTQYF.

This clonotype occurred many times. CDR3 sequence: CASSAHTNNEQFF. The CDR3 nucleotides read TGTGCCAGCAGCGCCCACACGAACAATGAGCAGTTCTTC. The chain recombines TRBV9 with TRBJ2-1; D remains unclear. Trimming left V 3 bases short and J 5 bases short, with 9 bases between. The CDR3 runs to 13 residues. The germline CDR1 and CDR2 sequences are SGDLS and YYNGEE.

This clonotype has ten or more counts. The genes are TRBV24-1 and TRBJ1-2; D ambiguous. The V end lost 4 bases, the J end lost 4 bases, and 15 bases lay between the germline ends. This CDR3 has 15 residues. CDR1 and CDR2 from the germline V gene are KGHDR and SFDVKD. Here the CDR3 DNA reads TGTGCCACCAGTGACCTTGAGACGGAGCCCTATGGCTACACCTTC. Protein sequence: CATSDLETEPYGYTF.

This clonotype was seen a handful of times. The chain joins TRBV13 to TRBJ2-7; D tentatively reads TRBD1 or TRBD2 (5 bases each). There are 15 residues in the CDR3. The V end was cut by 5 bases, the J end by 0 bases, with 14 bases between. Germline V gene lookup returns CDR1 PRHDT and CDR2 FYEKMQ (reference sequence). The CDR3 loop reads CASSPRDGTSYEQYF. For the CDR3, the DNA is TGTGCCAGCAGCCCGAGGGACGGTACCTCCTACGAGCAGTACTTC.

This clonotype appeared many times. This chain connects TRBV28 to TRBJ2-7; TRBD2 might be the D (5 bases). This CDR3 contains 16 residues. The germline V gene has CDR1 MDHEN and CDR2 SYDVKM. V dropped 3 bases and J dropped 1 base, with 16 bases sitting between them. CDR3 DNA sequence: TGTGCCAGCAGTTTCACCCACGGAGGCGTATCCTACGAGCAGTACTTC. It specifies CASSFTHGGVSYEQYF.

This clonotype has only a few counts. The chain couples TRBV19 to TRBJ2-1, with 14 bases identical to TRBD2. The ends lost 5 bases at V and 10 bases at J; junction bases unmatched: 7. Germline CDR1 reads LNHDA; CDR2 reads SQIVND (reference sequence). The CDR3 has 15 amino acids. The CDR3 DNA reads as TGTGCCAGTAGTCTCGGACTAGCGGGAGGTTTGGAGCAGTTCTTC. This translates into CASSLGLAGGLEQFF.

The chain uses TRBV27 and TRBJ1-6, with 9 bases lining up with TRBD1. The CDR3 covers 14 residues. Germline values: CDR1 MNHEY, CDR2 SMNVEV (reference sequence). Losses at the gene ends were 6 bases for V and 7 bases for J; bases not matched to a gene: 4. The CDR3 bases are TGTGCCAGCAGCCGGGACAGGGCCAATTCACCCCTCCACTTT. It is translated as CASSRDRANSPLHF.

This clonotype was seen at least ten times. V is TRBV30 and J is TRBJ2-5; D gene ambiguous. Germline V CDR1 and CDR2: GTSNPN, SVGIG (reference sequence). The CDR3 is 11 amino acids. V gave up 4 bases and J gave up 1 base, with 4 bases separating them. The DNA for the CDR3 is TGTGCCTGGACAGCCCAAGAGACCCAGTACTTC. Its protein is CAWTAQETQYF.

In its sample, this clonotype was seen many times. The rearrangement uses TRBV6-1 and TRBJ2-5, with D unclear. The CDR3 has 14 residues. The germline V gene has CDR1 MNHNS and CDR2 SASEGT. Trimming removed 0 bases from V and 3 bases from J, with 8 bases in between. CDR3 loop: CASSEAVLEETQYF. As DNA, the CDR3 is TGTGCCAGCAGTGAAGCGGTTTTAGAAGAGACCCAGTACTTC.

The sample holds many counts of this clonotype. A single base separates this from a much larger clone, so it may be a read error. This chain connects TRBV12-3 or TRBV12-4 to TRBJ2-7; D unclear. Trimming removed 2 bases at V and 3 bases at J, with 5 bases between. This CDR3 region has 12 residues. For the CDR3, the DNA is TGTGCCAGCAGTTTAAATCACTACGAGCAGTACTTC. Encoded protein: CASSLNHYEQYF.